This note documents a single TCR beta chain sequence. This record belongs to a study of control samples from healthy donors and cancer patients. Sequenced by immunoSEQ multiplex PCR; TCRdb stores in-frame clones only, minus some. The sample lists roughly 93,000 clones; around 90% were seen once. The CDR3 covers 14 residues. Looked up from germline, CDR1 is LGHDT and CDR2 is YNNKEL (reference sequence). V was pared by 0 bases and J by 1 base, with 6 bases between. The TCR was taken from a woman aged 45-65 years with colorectal cancer. The V call is TRBV3-1 (or the pseudogene TRBV3-2), the J call TRBJ1-1; D unclear. Sequencing was carried out using PBMCs. CDR3 sequence reads: CASSQDRPNTEAFF. CDR3 in DNA: TGTGCCAGCAGCCAAGATCGTCCGAACACTGAAGCTTTCTTT.